A single sample gave rise to the 18 T cell receptor beta chains below, sequenced in a study of cytomegalovirus exposure and HLA in healthy donors. 60 Vbeta and 13 Jbeta primers were used in PCR. The repertoire was sequenced with immunoSEQ multiplex PCR; TCRdb's copy has only in-frame clones and lacks some. The table lists 150,000 to 180,000 clones, 70% to 85% of them singletons. The source material was PBMCs. These receptors were taken from a man in his thirties or forties in good health and CMV-seronegative.

This clone appeared a single time. The chain couples TRBV2 to TRBJ1-5; unclear D gene. The CDR3 sequence is 15 residues long. The germline V gene has CDR1 SNHLY and CDR2 FYNNEI. Trimming left V 4 bases short and J 4 bases short, with 14 bases between. The CDR3 nucleotides read TGTGCCAGCAGTGTCGGCTCTTCGGAGAATCAGCCCCAGCATTTT. As protein: CASSVGSSENQPQHF. Full variable domain (rest looked up from reference TRBV2 and TRBJ1-5): EPEVTQTPSHQVTQMGQEVILRCVPISNHLYFYWYRQILGQKVEFLVSFYNNEISEKSEIFDDQFSVERPDGSNFTLKIRSTKLEDSAMYFCASSVGSSENQPQHFGDGTRLSIL.

V gene TRBV7-6 combines with J gene TRBJ2-7; TRBD1 matches 8 bases. The CDR3 spans 13 residues. The germline V gene encodes CDR1 SGHVS and CDR2 FNYEAQ. V was pared by 5 bases and J by 7 bases, with 7 bases of the junction left unmatched. The CDR3 region is CASSQTGVREQYF. The CDR3 DNA sequence: TGTGCCAGCAGCCAGACAGGGGTCCGTGAGCAGTACTTC. The whole variable domain, remainder taken from reference TRBV7-6 and TRBJ2-7, is GAGVSQSPRYKVTKRGQDVALRCDPISGHVSLYWYRQALGQGPEFLTYFNYEAQQDKSGLPNDRFSAERPEGSISTLTIQRTEQRDSAMYRCASSQTGVREQYFGPGTRLTVT.

The rearrangement joins TRBV5-1 to TRBJ2-5, with 11 bases lining up with TRBD2. Germline V gives CDR1 SGHRS, CDR2 YFSETQ. The length of the CDR3 is 15 residues. Trimming at V came to 2 bases and at J to 3 bases, leaving 3 bases not matched to a gene. The CDR3 here is CASSFNSGGEETQYF. The CDR3, as DNA: TGCGCCAGCAGCTTTAATAGCGGGGGGGAAGAGACCCAGTACTTC.

To note about this clone: Its ends do not fully match the called genes, so a read error is possible. This rearrangement joins TRBV7-9 to TRBJ2-7; 7 positions match TRBD2. CDR3 length: 12 residues. From germline, CDR1 is SEHNR and CDR2 FQNEAQ (reference sequence). CDR3 region: CSSSWGGYEQYF. The CDR3, as DNA: TGTTCCAGCAGCTGGGGAGGGTACGAGCAGTACTTC. Full variable domain (rest looked up from reference TRBV7-9 and TRBJ2-7): DTGVSQNPRHKITKRGQNVTFRCDPISEHNRLYWYRQTLGQGPEFLTYFQNEAQLEKSRLLSDRFSAERPKGSFSTLEIQRTEQGDSAMYLCSSSWGGYEQYFGPGTRLTVT.

Written as DNA, the CDR3 is TGTGCCAGCAGTGAAGCGCTAGGGGGTAATTCACCCCTCCACTTT. This encodes CASSEALGGNSPLHF. V gene TRBV6-1 combines with J gene TRBJ1-6, with a weak D call TRBD1 (6 bases). V lost 0 bases and J 6 bases, leaving 9 bases between the germline ends. Germline values: CDR1 MNHNS, CDR2 SASEGT. This CDR3 has 15 residues.

The chain has TRBV5-4 and TRBJ2-7, with 9 bases lining up with TRBD2. J lost 1 base, V lost 4 bases, and 3 bases had no gene match. Germline CDR1 reads SGHNT; CDR2 reads YYREEE (reference sequence). This CDR3 has 14 amino acids. In nucleotides, the CDR3 is TGTGCCAGCAGCCGACTAGCGGCATCCTACGAGCAGTACTTC. The encoded protein is CASSRLAASYEQYF.

Comment on this clone: Other DNA sequences in the same sample also yield this CDR3. The rearrangement links TRBV7-9 to TRBJ2-1; no definite D call. Germline lookup yields CDR1 SEHNR and CDR2 FQNEAQ (reference sequence). V dropped 1 base and J dropped 7 bases, with 5 bases sitting between them. CDR3 length equals 12 residues. This CDR3 reads CASSLVSNEQFF. In DNA form, the CDR3 reads TGTGCCAGCAGCTTAGTATCTAATGAGCAGTTCTTC.

This clone was counted ten times or more. The chain recombines TRBV6-1 with TRBJ2-1; TRBD2 might be the D (7 bases). From germline, CDR1 is MNHNS and CDR2 SASEGT. Between the trimmed V and J ends, which lost 1 base and 8 bases, there was a span of 15 bases. The CDR3 length is 15 residues. CDR3 region: CASSEEEVGGHEQFF. The CDR3 nucleotides are TGTGCCAGCAGTGAAGAGGAGGTGGGGGGGCATGAGCAGTTCTTC.

This chain uses TRBV4-2 with TRBJ2-7; a possible D gene is TRBD2 (5 bases). The CDR3 loop spans 15 amino acids. The germline V gene has CDR1 LGHNA and CDR2 YNFKEQ. The V end lost 1 base, the J end lost 2 bases, and 12 bases lay between the germline ends. CDR3 sequence (DNA): TGTGCCAGCAGCCAAGTCCCGGACTCCGCCTACGAGCAGTACTTC. Its protein is CASSQVPDSAYEQYF.

The chain is built from TRBV2 and TRBJ1-1; tentatively, D is TRBD1 (6 bases). Germline assignment: CDR1 SNHLY and CDR2 FYNNEI. The CDR3 runs 13 residues. V lost 7 bases and J 3 bases, leaving 12 bases between the germline ends. CDR3 bases: TGTGCCAGCAACAGGGCCAGGGACACTGAAGCTTTCTTT. This sequence encodes CASNRARDTEAFF. Combining the CDR3 with reference TRBV2 and TRBJ1-1 gives the whole variable domain EPEVTQTPSHQVTQMGQEVILRCVPISNHLYFYWYRQILGQKVEFLVSFYNNEISEKSEIFDDQFSVERPDGSNFTLKIRSTKLEDSAMYFCASNRARDTEAFFGQGTRLTVV.

The J gene is TRBJ2-7, the V gene TRBV11-3, with D hard to call. Germline lookup yields CDR1 SGHNT and CDR2 YENEEA. The CDR3 contains 12 residues. Trimming cost V 2 bases and J 3 bases, with 5 bases left between them. CDR3: CASSLNSYEQYF. The CDR3 DNA is TGTGCCAGCAGCTTAAACAGCTACGAGCAGTACTTC.

The V call is TRBV9, the J call TRBJ2-1, with TRBD2 identical over 13 bases. Trimming took 7 bases from V and 7 from J; bases not matched to a gene: 8. The germline CDR1 and CDR2 sequences are SGDLS and YYNGEE. The CDR3 runs 15 residues. CDR3 nucleotides: TGTGCCAGCGCTGTTGCGGGACTAGCGGGGAATGAGCAGTTCTTC. This translates into CASAVAGLAGNEQFF.

About this clone itself: Mismatch with germline at one junction end may stem from a read error. The chain combines TRBV7-9 with TRBJ1-2, with D unresolved. CDR3 length equals 14 residues. From germline, CDR1 is SEHNR and CDR2 FQNEAQ (reference sequence). CDR3 protein: CASSPPGTNYGYAF. The CDR3 DNA is TGTGCCAGCAGCCCCCCCGGCACTAACTATGGCTACGCCTTC.

The chain links TRBV6-5 to TRBJ2-2; TRBD2 agrees at 11 bases. Germline V gives CDR1 MNHEY, CDR2 SVGAGI. This CDR3 contains 14 residues. J was trimmed by 4 bases and V by 7 bases; bases with no gene match: 2. As DNA, the CDR3 is TGTGCCAGCAAGGGGACTAGCGGCACCGGGGAGCTGTTTTTT. Residues: CASKGTSGTGELFF.

About this clone: One end of the junction fails to match germline, which may point to a read error. The V call is TRBV4-3, the J call TRBJ1-2; 9 nucleotides line up with TRBD1. Germline V lookup: CDR1 LGHNA, CDR2 YSLEER. This CDR3 is 15 amino acids long. CDR3 loop: CASSQAGTGIHGYPF. The DNA for the CDR3 is TGCGCCAGCAGCCAAGCCGGGACAGGGATACATGGCTACCCCTTC.

This clone was seen only a few times. The V and J genes are TRBV6-6 and TRBJ2-1; the D gene is possibly TRBD1 (5 bases). CDR3 length: 15 amino acids. Trimming took off 4 bases at V and 8 bases at J, with 18 bases between the two ends. From germline, CDR1 is MNHNY and CDR2 SVGAGI (reference sequence). The CDR3 DNA follows: TGTGCCAGCAGTTCCTATGGGGCCTCGGTGGATGAGCAGTTCTTC. Protein product: CASSSYGASVDEQFF.

Regarding this clone: Its ends do not fully match the called genes, so a read error is possible. CDR3 bases: TGTGCTAGCAGCTTAGTTTCGGGTTCCGAGCAGTACTTC. Translation: CASSLVSGSEQYF. The genes are TRBV7-7 and TRBJ2-7; D remains ambiguous. Looked up from germline, CDR1 is SSHAT and CDR2 is FNYEAQ (reference sequence). The CDR3 is 13 residues long.

V gene TRBV20-1 combines with J gene TRBJ2-3; 8 bases align to TRBD1. The CDR3 is 11 amino acids. Germline trimming cut 8 bases from V and 6 bases from J; bases unmatched to any gene: 4. Germline loops: CDR1 DFQATT, CDR2 SNEGSKA (reference sequence). This CDR3 is CSMTGADTQYF. CDR3 in DNA: TGCAGTATGACAGGGGCCGATACGCAGTATTTT.